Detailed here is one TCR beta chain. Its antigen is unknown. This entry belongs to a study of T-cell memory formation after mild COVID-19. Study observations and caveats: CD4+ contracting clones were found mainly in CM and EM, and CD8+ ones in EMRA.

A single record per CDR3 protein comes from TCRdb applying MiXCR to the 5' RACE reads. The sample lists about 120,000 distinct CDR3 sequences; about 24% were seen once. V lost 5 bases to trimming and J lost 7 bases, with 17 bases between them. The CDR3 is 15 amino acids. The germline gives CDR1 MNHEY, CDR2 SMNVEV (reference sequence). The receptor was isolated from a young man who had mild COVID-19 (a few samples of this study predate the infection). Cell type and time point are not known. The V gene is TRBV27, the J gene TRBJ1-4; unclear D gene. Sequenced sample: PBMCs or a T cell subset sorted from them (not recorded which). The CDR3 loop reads CASSPFQEPREKLFF. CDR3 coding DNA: TGTGCCAGCAGTCCTTTCCAGGAGCCCCGTGAAAAACTGTTTTTT.